A selection of T cell receptor beta chains follows, all from one sample in a study of blood T cell repertoires in COVID-19. Produced via immunoSEQ multiplex PCR; TCRdb's table is partial and in-frame only. This sample yields 30,000 to 45,000 clones, of which approximately 88% are seen a single time; roughly 6.1% belongs to the top ten. The specimen was peripheral blood. The receptor source for this set is a human donor in a cohort sampled during active COVID-19. The CDR3 runs from the conserved cysteine through the conserved F or W. A D gene is named only where the DNA matches it firmly. Only some rows state a clone size, as once, few, many or a class for expanded clones.

>TRBJ1-1|TRBV12-3/TRBV12-4|NA|NA
TGTGCCAGCAGTTTCGGGGAGGGCACTGAAGCTTTCTTT
CASSFGEGTEAFF
>TRBJ2-1|TRBV5-1|NA|NA
TGCGCCAGCAGCTTGCGGGGACTTGAGGGTGAGCAGTTCTTC
CASSLRGLEGEQFF
>TRBJ1-2|TRBV5-1|TRBD1|NA
TGCGCCAGCAGTATGACGACAGGGGACTATGGCTACACCTTC
CASSMTTGDYGYTF
>TRBJ1-5|TRBV2|TRBD1|NA
TGTGCCAGCAGCGGGACAGGGGGTGTGAATAGCAATCAGCCCCAGCATTTT
CASSGTGGVNSNQPQHF
>TRBJ2-7|TRBV7-2|NA|NA
TGTGCCAGCAGCTTACTGAGGGAGCAGTACTTC
CASSLLREQYF
>TRBJ2-5|TRBV6-2/TRBV6-3|TRBD2|NA
TGTGCCAGCAGTTACGACATCAACAGCGGGAAACAAGAGACCCAGTACTTC
CASSYDINSGKQETQYF
>TRBJ2-3|TRBV2|NA|NA
TGTGCCAGCAGGAGGCGGGGTTCAGATACGCAGTATTTT
CASRRRGSDTQYF
>TRBJ2-1|TRBV4-1|NA|NA
TGCGCCAGCAGCCAAGTCCTGGGCACCGGGCAGTTCTTC
CASSQVLGTGQFF
>TRBJ1-6|TRBV6-5|NA|NA
TGTGCCAGCAGTAGTAGACAGGCCCATAATTCACCCCTCCACTTT
CASSSRQAHNSPLHF
>TRBJ2-2|TRBV10-3|TRBD2|NA
TGTGCCATCAGGACCTTGATAGCGGGGAGCTCGGCCGGGGAGCTGTTTTTT
CAIRTLIAGSSAGELFF
>TRBJ2-7|TRBV5-4|TRBD1|NA
TGTGCCAGCAGCCCGGGACAGACCTACGAGCAGTACTTC
CASSPGQTYEQYF
>TRBJ2-1|TRBV29-1|TRBD1|NA
TGCAGCGGAGGGGGCGCGAGGTACAATGAGCAGTTCTTC
CSGGGARYNEQFF
>TRBJ1-2|TRBV20-1|NA|NA
TGCACCCCCAGCGGAGACTATGGCTACACCTTC
CTPSGDYGYTF
>TRBJ2-7|TRBV2|TRBD2|NA
TGTGCCAGCAGCATGGGGGGGTTCACCTACGAGCAGTACTTC
CASSMGGFTYEQYF
>TRBJ2-7|TRBV7-2|NA|NA
TGTGCCAGCAGCTTCAAATCAGGGTACGAGCAGTACTTC
CASSFKSGYEQYF
>TRBJ2-7|TRBV19|NA|NA
TGTGCCAGTAGCCCCCGGGATAGCGGTTTTTCCTACGAGCAGTACTTC
CASSPRDSGFSYEQYF
>TRBJ2-7|TRBV6-5|TRBD1|NA
TGTGCCAGCAGTTACTCGAGGGACAGGGGGAACGAGCAGTACTTC
CASSYSRDRGNEQYF
>TRBJ1-2|TRBV5-1|NA|NA
TGCGCCAGCAGCCTAGGACAGTCCTATGGCTACACCTTC
CASSLGQSYGYTF
>TRBJ2-7|TRBV30|TRBD1|NA
TGTGCCTGGCGGTTCGGGACAGGGGGCTCCTACGAGCAGTACTTC
CAWRFGTGGSYEQYF
>TRBJ1-2|TRBV6-6|TRBD1|NA
TGTGCCAGCAGTTACTCTAGGGACAGAAACTATGGCTACACCTTC
CASSYSRDRNYGYTF
>TRBJ1-2|TRBV7-2|NA|NA
TGTGCCAGCAGCTTTCAGAACCTTTATGGCTACACCTTC
CASSFQNLYGYTF
>TRBJ1-5|TRBV28|TRBD1|few
TGTGCCAGTTTGACAGGGGCGGTCAATCAGCCCCAGCATTTT
CASLTGAVNQPQHF
>TRBJ1-2|TRBV19|NA|NA
TGTGCCAGTAGTATAGATCAGGAATCCCGAAACTATGGCTACACCTTC
CASSIDQESRNYGYTF
>TRBJ1-4|TRBV28|NA|NA
TGTGCCAGCAGTTTCTTGGGCCAGAATGAAAAACTGTTTTTT
CASSFLGQNEKLFF
>TRBJ2-7|TRBV27|TRBD1|NA
TGTGCCAGCAGTAGCGGACAGGGCATACACTACGAGCAGTACTTC
CASSSGQGIHYEQYF